This TCR beta chain derives from a study of cytomegalovirus exposure and HLA in healthy donors (dated by TCRdb to 2016 to 2017). Looking at the study overall: An earlier analysis of roughly 570 of the donors reported over 250 Gb of sequence data and 117 million unique TCR beta sequences obtained from about 170 million T cells. To study patterns of TCR occurrence, a later analysis re-analyzed previously published TCR beta repertoires from 666 donors and added high-resolution HLA genotyping. The study aimed to test whether signatures of past pathogen exposure could be identified by cataloging public T cell receptors. A separate validation cohort of 100 to 150 different subjects was used in addition to the 666-subject first cohort. The study combined high-throughput TCR immunosequencing, statistical association of individual TCRs with disease status, and machine learning to predict cytomegalovirus infection status. An early release that covered about 600 HLA-typed donors contained 250 to 350 gigabases of sequencing data and tens of millions of unique TCR sequences. All discovery cohort repertoires had been generated on a single sequencing platform. Among the roughly 400 genotyped donors, around 81% belonged to the genetic ancestry cluster associated with self-reported Caucasian donors. An earlier analysis of several hundred of the donors applied high-throughput TCR beta sequencing to assess whether each TCR beta V gene segment acted as functional or pseudogenic. Class I and class II HLA loci were covered by the typing at four-digit resolution. On average, roughly 250,000 unique TCR beta nucleotide sequences were sequenced per donor among a few hundred genotyped donors of the cohort, with 15% to 20% of those sequences being non-productive. Using immunosequencing, the study profiled T cell repertoires from approximately 700 subjects and related those repertoires to cytomegalovirus serostatus. Because of strong linkage in the cohort, roughly five DR-DQ haplotypes were treated as single units for association and clustering. Donor age, sex, ethnicity and CMV serostatus were compiled alongside the repertoire data. In a later genetic analysis, genome-wide SNP genotypes for about 60% of the 666 donors were used, and that subset was treated as a discovery cohort. In the later analysis, no new phenotypic data were used to find candidate immune exposures; instead, reliance was placed on TCR beta sequences and their occurrence across donors. Typing coverage varied by locus: roughly 629-640 donors for A, B, C, DRB1 and DQB1; approximately 560 for DQA1; around 570 for DPA1; approximately 450 for DPB1. The investigation overall reported the following: Correlated functional status among segregating V segments might reflect linkage disequilibrium, but an unknown experimental factor could not be ruled out. Assigning TCR associations to individual alleles was difficult when HLA alleles, especially DR and DQ, strongly co-occurred. An earlier analysis of around 500 of the donors showed that most TCR beta V segments appeared in productive rearrangements either about 90% or about 30% of the time, which broadly matched IMGT annotations. HLA typing was unavailable for some donors at each locus, so association tests used only the typed subset. Several of the top co-occurrence clusters appeared to be linked to parvovirus B19, influenza, CMV and Epstein-Barr virus, according to a later analysis. In this cohort, only TCR beta chains were sequenced, and detectable features were limited by the absence of alpha or paired-chain data. CMV serostatus was the only immune exposure information available for the cohort. A total of 150 or so TCR beta chains were listed by the study as associated with cytomegalovirus. In vitro tests confirmed that a few of the cytomegalovirus-associated TCR beta chains recognize cytomegalovirus antigens. A further reported finding was that TCR beta sequences accurately predicted the HLA-A and HLA-B alleles for most subjects in the first cohort. The classifier was reported to diagnose cytomegalovirus status with high specificity and sensitivity in both the original and validation cohorts. The presence/absence analyses assumed that sequencing depth was roughly uniform across donors, and that assumption may not be true. In a later analysis, HLA-associated TCR beta chains were found to be more clonally expanded and to have lower generation probabilities than equally common non-associated chains. Because counts were too low, about 18 rarely observed V segments, including chromosome 9 orphons, were excluded from the earlier analysis of several hundred of the donors. According to the authors, the approach could potentially be generalized to other disease states and immunological phenotypes. Specific HLA alleles were associated with over 15,000 TCR beta sequences at a false discovery rate of 0.05 in a later analysis. Some IMGT-functional V segments, including TRBV6-2 and TRBV6-3, could not be told apart with the 87-base-pair reads, so those segments were excluded. A later genetic analysis reported fewer N-insertions in productive TCRs among donors in an Asian-associated ancestry cluster than the roughly 700-donor mean. V-gene and J-gene trimming of TCR beta chains was associated with a missense DCLRE1C variant in a later genetic analysis, and the association was replicated in an independent cohort. A later analysis found that TCR association rates varied across HLA loci, with DRB1 alleles showing the most associated TCRs and HLA-C alleles the fewest. A later analysis found that most CMV-associated TCR beta chains appeared HLA-restricted, with HLA associations seemingly driven largely by CMV exposure. Most TCR sequences were observed very rarely across donors, whereas some public TCRs were present in many individuals. The sequencing pipeline was judged likely to have produced a cluster of highly shared sequence variants as a technical artifact.

The library was generated by the immunoSEQ multiplex PCR assay. The multiplex PCR relied on a mix of 60 forward primers for TCR Vbeta segments and 13 reverse primers for TCR Jbeta segments. A multiplex PCR assay on genomic DNA amplified the CDR3 region of rearranged TCR beta genes. Amplified TCR beta libraries were sequenced as 87-base-pair reads on the Illumina HiSeq System. Processing in the source paper ran as follows. A later analysis tallied around 82 million unique TCR beta chains across the 600 to 700 repertoires, and around 10 million of those chains were shared by two or more donors. Raw reads were error-corrected and collapsed into unique sequences with a nearest-neighbor algorithm that merged closely related sequences to remove PCR and sequencing errors. V, D and J gene segments were assigned by aligning CDR3 sequences to IMGT reference sequences. For a sequence to be retained, a match of at least six nucleotides was required to both a V gene segment and a J gene segment. A rearrangement was called productive if the CDR3 had no stop codons and remained in frame with V and J, and every other rearrangement was called non-productive. CDR3 was defined by IMGT convention, running from the second conserved V-encoded cysteine to the conserved J-encoded phenylalanine. In an earlier analysis of around 570 of the donors, sequences lacking an unambiguous match to a single V gene segment were excluded. An earlier analysis of some 500 of the donors classified V segments as functional when productive rearrangements were above 56.7% and as segregating when the standard deviation between donors was above 5%. To diagnose cytomegalovirus status from the catalog of TCR beta chain sequences, a statistical classification framework was built. In a later analysis, V and J genes were assigned by comparing TCR nucleotide sequences against IMGT/GENE-DB human TR gene sequences. In a later analysis, CDR3 sequences and most-parsimonious VDJ recombination scenarios were assigned using the TCRdist pipeline. A later analysis defined each TCR beta chain by its CDR3 amino acid sequence plus V-gene family, and excluded reads lacking a unique V-gene family. In a later analysis, 450 to 600 highly shared, low-generation-probability nucleotide sequences were removed to address suspected cross-contamination and a sequencing artifact. In a later analysis, a clonal expansion index for each public chain was calculated from normalized within-repertoire ranks of inferred template counts. A later analysis computed generation probabilities with a VDJ recombination model fitted to out-of-frame rearrangements, and checked the results against IGoR. In a later analysis, hypergeometric tests were used to score TCR-TCR, TCR-HLA and TCR-CMV co-occurrence, with a repertoire-size bias correction applied to TCR pairs. To estimate false discovery rates, a later analysis permuted the HLA or CMV assignments 20 times. A later analysis grouped co-occurring TCRs with DBSCAN, adding TCRdist sequence similarity when clustering within HLA-allele-positive subsets. Co-occurrence clustering excluded repertoires with fewer than 30,000 or more than 120,000 public chains, plus five with anomalous nucleotide sharing. TCRdb provides this immuneACCESS table in a form limited to in-frame rearrangements. Some clones are lacking; in checked studies, under half of them reflect an unresolved V gene, and why the rest are absent is not known. The V and J calls and the clone size are those of that table, but D and trimming were determined from the DNA. Within this sample are fewer than 350,000 clones, with around nine tenths of them counted one time only. Of the sample, less than 2.5% falls within the top ten clones.

About this clone itself: Its antigen remains undetermined. No base quality information exists; no much larger clone differs at one position.

Sequences MNHNY (CDR1) and SVGAGI (CDR2) are obtained from the germline V gene (reference sequence). Including cysteine and phenylalanine, the CDR3 has 14 amino acids. The read is trimmed to its CDR3 DNA, 42 bases read in frame from base 1. Relative to germline, V is 2 bases shorter and J is 3 bases shorter, with 11 bases between their ends. The cohort consisted of fewer than 700 healthy bone marrow donors. At the time of sampling, every cohort member was nominally healthy, though immune exposures that went unrecorded were likely present. The donor tested CMV seronegative and was one of the 352 seronegative cohort members. A peripheral blood sample was collected from each donor, and TCR beta sequencing was performed on peripheral blood mononuclear cells. The Qiagen DNeasy Blood Extraction Kit was used to extract genomic DNA from the blood cell samples.

Sequenced sample: PBMCs. The sequence came from a woman under 30 in good health and CMV-seronegative. Recombination connected TRBV6-6 to TRBJ2-7, and the D gene may be TRBD1, 5 bases matching. The CDR3 is CASSYIAQGYEQYF. The nucleotides are TGTGCCAGCAGTTACATAGCCCAGGGCTACGAGCAGTACTTC.